What follows is one T cell receptor (beta chain) and its context. Its antigen is not identified. This entry is derived from a study of T cell responses to AZD1222 COVID-19 vaccine. Repertoires were generated with immunoSEQ multiplex PCR, while TCRdb's copy carries only in-frame clones and drops some. The repertoire consists of 65,000 to 80,000 clones, with just over 90% occurring once and the leading ten covering approximately 7%. V dropped 6 bases and J dropped 1 base, with 12 bases sitting between them. This CDR3 comprises 14 residues. Germline V gene sequence: CDR1 MNHEY, CDR2 SVGEGT. Study-level points and caveats: Only a handful of AZD1222 recipients tested seropositive at baseline.

The TCR sequence derives from an adult in good health. The rearrangement joins TRBV6-2 or TRBV6-3 to TRBJ2-5; a weak D match, TRBD2 (5 bases). The material sequenced was peripheral blood, taken on day 0 of MenACWY control vaccination. The chain's CDR3 is CASSPGLFQETQYF. Here the CDR3 DNA reads TGTGCCAGCAGCCCTGGACTGTTCCAAGAGACCCAGTACTTC.